The entry that follows covers one T cell receptor beta chain sequence. The sample is drawn from a study of blood T cell repertoires in COVID-19. In the authors' methods: Nucleated cell counts were estimated from reference gene primer amplification. Generated by immunoSEQ multiplex PCR, the TCRdb table keeps only in-frame clones and is missing some. Clone size and V and J calls were adopted from that table, with D and trimming inferred from the DNA. Of about 270,000 clones in the sample, more than 65% are singletons; the top ten hold approximately 3.1%. The CDR3 has 15 amino acids. Germline CDR1 MDHEN, CDR2 SYDVKM. V lost 4 bases to trimming and J lost 3 bases; unmatched junction nucleotides: 7.

The chain recombines TRBV28 with TRBJ2-7; 9 bases match TRBD1. The source is a woman younger than 30 with acute or convalescent COVID-19. The sequenced sample consisted of peripheral blood. The CDR3 region is CASSSGTGRHYEQYF. Here the CDR3 DNA reads TGTGCCAGCAGTTCCGGGACAGGGAGGCACTACGAGCAGTACTTC.